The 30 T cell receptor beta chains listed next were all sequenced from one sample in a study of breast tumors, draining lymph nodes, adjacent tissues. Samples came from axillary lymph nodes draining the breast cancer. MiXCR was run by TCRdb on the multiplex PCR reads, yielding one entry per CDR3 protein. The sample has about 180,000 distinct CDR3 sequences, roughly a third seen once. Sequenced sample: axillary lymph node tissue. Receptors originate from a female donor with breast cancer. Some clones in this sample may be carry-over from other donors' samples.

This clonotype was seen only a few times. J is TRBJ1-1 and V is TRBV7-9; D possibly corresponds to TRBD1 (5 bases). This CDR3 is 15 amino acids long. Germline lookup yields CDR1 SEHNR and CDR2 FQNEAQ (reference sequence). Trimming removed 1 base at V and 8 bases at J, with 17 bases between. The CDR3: CASSLGTGPHREAFF. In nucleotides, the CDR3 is TGTGCCAGCAGCTTAGGTACAGGTCCTCACCGAGAAGCTTTCTTT.

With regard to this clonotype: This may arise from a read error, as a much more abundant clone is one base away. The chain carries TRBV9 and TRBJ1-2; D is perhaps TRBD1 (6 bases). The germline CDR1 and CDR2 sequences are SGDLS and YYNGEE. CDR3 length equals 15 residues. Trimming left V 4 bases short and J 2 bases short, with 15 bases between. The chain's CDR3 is CASSPRRGVNYGYTF. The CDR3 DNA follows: TGTGCCAGCAGCCCTCGCAGGGGCGTAAACTATGGCTACACCTTC.

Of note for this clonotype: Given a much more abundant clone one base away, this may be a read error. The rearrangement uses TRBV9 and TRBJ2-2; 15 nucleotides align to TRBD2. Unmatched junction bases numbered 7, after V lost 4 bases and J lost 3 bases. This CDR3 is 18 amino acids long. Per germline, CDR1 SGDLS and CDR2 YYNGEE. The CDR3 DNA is TGTGCCAGCAGCCTTACAGGACTAGCGGGGGGGGACACCGGGGAGCTGTTTTTT. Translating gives CASSLTGLAGGDTGELFF.

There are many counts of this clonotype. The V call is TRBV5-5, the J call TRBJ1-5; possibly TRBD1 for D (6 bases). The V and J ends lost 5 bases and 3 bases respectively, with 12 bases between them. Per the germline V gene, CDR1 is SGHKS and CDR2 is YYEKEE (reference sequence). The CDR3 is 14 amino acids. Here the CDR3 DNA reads TGTGCCAGCAGGCCGACAGGCCTCAATCAGCCCCAGCATTTT. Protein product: CASRPTGLNQPQHF. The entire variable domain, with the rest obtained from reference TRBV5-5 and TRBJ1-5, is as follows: DAGVTQSPTHLIKTRGQQVTLRCSPISGHKSVSWYQQVLGQGPQFIFQYYEKEERGRGNFPDRFSARQFPNYSSELNVNALLLGDSALYLCASRPTGLNQPQHFGDGTRLSIL.

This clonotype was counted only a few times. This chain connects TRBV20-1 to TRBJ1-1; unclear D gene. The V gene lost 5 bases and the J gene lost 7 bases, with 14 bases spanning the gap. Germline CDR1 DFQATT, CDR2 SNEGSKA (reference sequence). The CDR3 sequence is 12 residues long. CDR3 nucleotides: TGCAGTGCTGGGAGACATGTAGGTGAAGCTTTCTTT. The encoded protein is CSAGRHVGEAFF.

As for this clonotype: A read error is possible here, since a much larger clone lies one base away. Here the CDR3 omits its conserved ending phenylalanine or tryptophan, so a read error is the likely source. The CDR3 DNA sequence: TGTGCCAGCAGCCAAATTAGCGGGTCCTACAATGAGCAGTTCCTC. It specifies CASSQISGSYNEQFL. The rearrangement uses TRBV12-3 or TRBV12-4 and TRBJ2-1, with 7 positions matching TRBD2. V lost 6 bases and J lost 1; bases outside the gene matches: 6. The CDR3 is 15 amino acids.

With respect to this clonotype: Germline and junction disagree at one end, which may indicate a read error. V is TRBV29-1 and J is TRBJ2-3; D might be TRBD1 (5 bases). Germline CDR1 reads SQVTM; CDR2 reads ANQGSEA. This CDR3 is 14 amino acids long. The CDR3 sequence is CSIDSVVGTGTQYF. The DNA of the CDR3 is TGCAGCATTGATTCGGTGGTGGGCACAGGTACGCAGTATTTT.

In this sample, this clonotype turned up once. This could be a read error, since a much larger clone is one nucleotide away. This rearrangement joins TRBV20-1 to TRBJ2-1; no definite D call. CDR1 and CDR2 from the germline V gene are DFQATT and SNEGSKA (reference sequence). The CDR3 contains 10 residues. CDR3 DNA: TGCGGTGCTAGAGATCAAGAGCAGTTCTTC. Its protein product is CGARDQEQFF.

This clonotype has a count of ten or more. CDR3 sequence (DNA): TGTGCCAGCAGCCCCGGGGCCCGGTACGAGCAGTACTTC. Encoded protein: CASSPGARYEQYF. V and J are TRBV12-3 or TRBV12-4 and TRBJ2-7; D possibly matches TRBD1 or TRBD2 (5 bases each). This CDR3 is built from 13 residues. Deletions cut 6 bases from V and 4 bases from J, with 13 bases between.

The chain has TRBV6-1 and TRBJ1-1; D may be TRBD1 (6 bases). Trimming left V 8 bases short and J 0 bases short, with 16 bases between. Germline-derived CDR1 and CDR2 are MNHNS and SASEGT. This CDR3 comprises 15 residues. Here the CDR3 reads CASPGGAVMNTEAFF. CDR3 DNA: TGTGCCAGCCCGGGGGGGGCAGTCATGAACACTGAAGCTTTCTTT.

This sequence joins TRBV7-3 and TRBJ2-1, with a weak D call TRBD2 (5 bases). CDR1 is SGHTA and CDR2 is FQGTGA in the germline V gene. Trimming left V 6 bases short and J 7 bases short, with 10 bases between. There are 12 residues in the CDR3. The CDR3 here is CASSYTGNEQFF. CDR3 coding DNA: TGTGCCAGCAGTTACACGGGGAATGAGCAGTTCTTC.

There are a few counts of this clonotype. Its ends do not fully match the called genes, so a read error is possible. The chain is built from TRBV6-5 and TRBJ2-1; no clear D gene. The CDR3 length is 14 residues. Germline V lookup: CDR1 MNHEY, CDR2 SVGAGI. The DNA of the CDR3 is TGTGCCAGCAGTCACTCGAGTGGCTACAATGAGCAGTTCTTC. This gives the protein CASSHSSGYNEQFF.

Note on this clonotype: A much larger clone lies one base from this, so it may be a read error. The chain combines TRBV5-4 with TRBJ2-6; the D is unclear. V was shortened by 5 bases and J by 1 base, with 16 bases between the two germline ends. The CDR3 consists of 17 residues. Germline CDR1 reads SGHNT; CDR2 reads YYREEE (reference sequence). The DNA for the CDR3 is TGTGCCAGCAGTGAAGCTTTTGCCGGGTCTGGGGCCAACGTCCTGACTTTC. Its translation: CASSEAFAGSGANVLTF.

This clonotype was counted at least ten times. CDR3 bases: TGTGCCAGCAGCTTAACGAGAGCGGCAGAGACCCAGTACTTC. Protein sequence: CASSLTRAAETQYF. This rearrangement joins TRBV7-9 to TRBJ2-5; D possibly corresponds to TRBD2 (5 bases). Trimming cost V 2 bases and J 4 bases, with 11 bases left between them. The CDR3 covers 14 residues. In germline, CDR1 is SEHNR, CDR2 FQNEAQ (reference sequence). Looking up the rest from reference TRBV7-9 and TRBJ2-5 gives the full variable domain: DTGVSQNPRHKITKRGQNVTFRCDPISEHNRLYWYRQTLGQGPEFLTYFQNEAQLEKSRLLSDRFSAERPKGSFSTLEIQRTEQGDSAMYLCASSLTRAAETQYFGPGTRLLVL.

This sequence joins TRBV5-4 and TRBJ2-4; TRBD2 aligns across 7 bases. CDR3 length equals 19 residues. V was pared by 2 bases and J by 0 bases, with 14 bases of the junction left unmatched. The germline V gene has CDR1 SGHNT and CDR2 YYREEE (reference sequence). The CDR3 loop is CASSFFVPAGKEAKNIQYF. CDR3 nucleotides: TGTGCCAGCAGCTTTTTTGTACCAGCGGGGAAAGAAGCCAAAAACATTCAGTACTTC. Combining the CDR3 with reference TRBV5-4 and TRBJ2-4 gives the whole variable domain ETGVTQSPTHLIKTRGQQVTLRCSSQSGHNTVSWYQQALGQGPQFIFQYYREEENGRGNFPPRFSGLQFPNYSSELNVNALELDDSALYLCASSFFVPAGKEAKNIQYFGAGTRLSVL.

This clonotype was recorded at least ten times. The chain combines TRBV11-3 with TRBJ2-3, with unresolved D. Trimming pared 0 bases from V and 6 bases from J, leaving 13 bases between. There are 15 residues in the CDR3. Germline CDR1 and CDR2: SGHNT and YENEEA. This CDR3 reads CASSLDAPRTDTQYF. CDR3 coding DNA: TGTGCCAGCAGCTTAGATGCACCCAGAACGGATACGCAGTATTTT.

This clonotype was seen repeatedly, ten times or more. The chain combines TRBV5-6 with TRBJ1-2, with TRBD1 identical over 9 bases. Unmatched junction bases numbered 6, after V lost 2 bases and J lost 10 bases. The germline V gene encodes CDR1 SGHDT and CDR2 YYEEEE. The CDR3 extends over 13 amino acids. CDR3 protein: CASSFWTGEIYTF. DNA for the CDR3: TGTGCCAGCAGCTTCTGGACAGGGGAAATCTACACCTTC.

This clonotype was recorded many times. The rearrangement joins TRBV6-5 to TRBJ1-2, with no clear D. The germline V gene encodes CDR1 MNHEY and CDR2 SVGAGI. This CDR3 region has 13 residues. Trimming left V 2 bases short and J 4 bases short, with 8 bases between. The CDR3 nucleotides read TGTGCCAGCAGTTACGCGGGGATCTATGGCTACACCTTC. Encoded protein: CASSYAGIYGYTF.

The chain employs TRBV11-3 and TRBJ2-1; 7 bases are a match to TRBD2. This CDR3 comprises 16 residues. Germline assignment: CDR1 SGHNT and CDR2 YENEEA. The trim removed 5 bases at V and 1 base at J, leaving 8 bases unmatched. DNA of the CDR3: TGTGCCAGCAGCAGCCTTTGGGGGGGTTCCTACAATGAGCAGTTCTTC. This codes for CASSSLWGGSYNEQFF.

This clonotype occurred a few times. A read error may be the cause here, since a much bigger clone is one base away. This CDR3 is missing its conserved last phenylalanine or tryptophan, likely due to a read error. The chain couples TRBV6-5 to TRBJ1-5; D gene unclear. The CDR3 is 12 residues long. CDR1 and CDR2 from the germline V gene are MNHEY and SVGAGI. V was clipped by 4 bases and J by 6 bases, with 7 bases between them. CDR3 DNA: TGTGCCAGCAGTTCCGGCTCTCAGCCCCAGCATTCT. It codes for CASSSGSQPQHS.

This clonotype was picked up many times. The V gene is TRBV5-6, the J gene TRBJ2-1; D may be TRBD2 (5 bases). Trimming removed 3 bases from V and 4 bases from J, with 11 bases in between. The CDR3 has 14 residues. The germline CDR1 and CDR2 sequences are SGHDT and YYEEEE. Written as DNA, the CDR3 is TGTGCCAGCAGCTCGCTGGACTCTTACAATGAGCAGTTCTTC. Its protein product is CASSSLDSYNEQFF.

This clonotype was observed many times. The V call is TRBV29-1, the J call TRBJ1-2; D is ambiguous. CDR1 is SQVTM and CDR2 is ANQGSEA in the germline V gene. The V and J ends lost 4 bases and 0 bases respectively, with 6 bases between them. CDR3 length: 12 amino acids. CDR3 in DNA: TGCAGCGTTGGCGGGGCTAACTATGGCTACACCTTC. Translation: CSVGGANYGYTF.

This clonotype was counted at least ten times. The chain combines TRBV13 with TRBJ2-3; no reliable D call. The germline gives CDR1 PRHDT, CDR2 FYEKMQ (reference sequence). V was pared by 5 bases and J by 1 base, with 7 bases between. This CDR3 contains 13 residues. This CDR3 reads CASSKTRTDTQYF. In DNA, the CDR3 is TGTGCCAGCAGCAAGACTCGCACAGATACGCAGTATTTT.

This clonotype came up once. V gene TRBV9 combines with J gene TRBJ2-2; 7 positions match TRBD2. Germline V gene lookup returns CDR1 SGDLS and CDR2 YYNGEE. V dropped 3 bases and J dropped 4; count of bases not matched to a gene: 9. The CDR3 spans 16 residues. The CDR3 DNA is TGTGCCAGCAGCGAGTCCACGGGAGGAATCACCGGGGAGCTGTTTTTT. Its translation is CASSESTGGITGELFF.

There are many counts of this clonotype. CDR3 sequence: CASSLALAGYNEQFF. The CDR3, as DNA: TGTGCCAGCAGCTTAGCGCTAGCGGGGTACAATGAGCAGTTCTTC. The chain has TRBV13 and TRBJ2-1; 9 bases align to TRBD2. Losses at the gene ends were 1 base for V and 4 bases for J; bases not matched to a gene: 2. Germline values: CDR1 PRHDT, CDR2 FYEKMQ (reference sequence). CDR3 size: 15 residues. The full variable domain, rest sourced from reference TRBV13 and TRBJ2-1, is AAGVIQSPRHLIKEKRETATLKCYPIPRHDTVYWYQQGPGQDPQFLISFYEKMQSDKGSIPDRFSAQQFSDYHSELNMSSLELGDSALYFCASSLALAGYNEQFFGPGTRLTVL.

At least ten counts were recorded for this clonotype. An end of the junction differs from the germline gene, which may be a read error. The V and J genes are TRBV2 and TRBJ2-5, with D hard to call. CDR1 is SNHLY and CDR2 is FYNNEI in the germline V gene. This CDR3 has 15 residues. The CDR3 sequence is CASNEGQPPQETQYF. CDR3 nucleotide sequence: TGTGCCAGCAATGAAGGGCAGCCTCCCCAAGAGACCCAGTACTTC.

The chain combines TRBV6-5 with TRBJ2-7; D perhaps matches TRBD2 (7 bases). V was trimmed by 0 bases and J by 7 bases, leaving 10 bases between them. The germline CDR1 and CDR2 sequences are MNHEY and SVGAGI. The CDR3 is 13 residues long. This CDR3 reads CASSYSGGREQYF. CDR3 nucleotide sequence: TGTGCCAGCAGTTACTCGGGGGGGCGTGAGCAGTACTTC.

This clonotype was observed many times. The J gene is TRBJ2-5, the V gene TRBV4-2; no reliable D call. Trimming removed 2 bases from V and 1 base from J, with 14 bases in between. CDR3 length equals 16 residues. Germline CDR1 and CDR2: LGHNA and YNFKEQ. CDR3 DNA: TGTGCCAGCAGCCAACCTCCCGGCGGAGTCCAAGAGACCCAGTACTTC. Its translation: CASSQPPGGVQETQYF.

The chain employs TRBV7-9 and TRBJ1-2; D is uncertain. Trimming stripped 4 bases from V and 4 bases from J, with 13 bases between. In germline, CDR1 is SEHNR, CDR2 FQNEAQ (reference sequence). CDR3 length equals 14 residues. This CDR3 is CASSSSSAFYGYTF. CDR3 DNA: TGTGCCAGCAGCTCCTCGAGTGCCTTCTATGGCTACACCTTC.

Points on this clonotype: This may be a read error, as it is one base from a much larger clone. The CDR3 spells CASSPGLAAPGTDITQYF. CDR3 sequence (DNA): TGTGCCAGTAGCCCGGGACTAGCAGCTCCGGGTACAGATATAACGCAGTATTTT. The rearrangement uses TRBV19 and TRBJ2-3; 9 bases are a match to TRBD2. The length of the CDR3 is 18 residues. The germline V gene has CDR1 LNHDA and CDR2 SQIVND (reference sequence). The J segment lost 9 bases and the V segment lost 6 bases, leaving 22 bases of the junction unmatched.